Below, 24 T cell receptor beta chains from the same sample are listed, as sequenced in a study of T cells after posttransplantation cyclophosphamide. Measured with immunoSEQ multiplex PCR; TCRdb has only the in-frame clones, and not every one. Among about 13,000 clones listed, about four fifths were seen once. Sample: memory CD4+ T cells sorted from PBMCs. The receptors shown here come from a man aged 50-59 years in good health, CMV-negative, and a related stem cell transplant donor.

The chain joins TRBV2 to TRBJ2-1; a weak D match, TRBD2 (5 bases). V was shortened by 4 bases and J by 9 bases, with 13 bases between the two germline ends. The germline V gene encodes CDR1 SNHLY and CDR2 FYNNEI. The CDR3 runs 13 residues. CDR3 region: CASSGSVSGEQFF. The CDR3 bases are TGTGCCAGCAGTGGTTCGGTAAGCGGTGAGCAGTTCTTC.

V usage is TRBV29-1 and J usage is TRBJ2-5; D is possibly TRBD2 (7 bases). V lost 7 bases and J 4 bases, leaving 13 bases between the germline ends. CDR3 length: 12 residues. CDR1 SQVTM and CDR2 ANQGSEA come from the germline V gene. The CDR3 here is CSAERGGETQYF. As DNA, the CDR3 is TGCAGCGCCGAAAGGGGGGGAGAGACCCAGTACTTC.

This sequence joins TRBV6-5 and TRBJ1-2; TRBD1 might be the D (5 bases). Per the germline V gene, CDR1 is MNHEY and CDR2 is SVGAGI. This CDR3 region has 15 residues. V lost 2 bases and J 8 bases, leaving 18 bases between the germline ends. The CDR3 region has the DNA TGTGCCAGCAGTTACCGAGAGCAGCCCAAGGGGGGCTACACCTTC. As protein: CASSYREQPKGGYTF.

This clone was seen a handful of times. This chain uses TRBV19 with TRBJ1-5; 7 bases are a match to TRBD1. The CDR3 totals 16 residues. Per germline, CDR1 LNHDA and CDR2 SQIVND (reference sequence). V shed 3 bases, J shed 5 bases, and the junction held 10 bases outside the gene matches. The CDR3 DNA reads as TGTGCCAGTAGTATCCCCACAGGGGTATCGGATCAGCCCCAGCATTTT. Protein product: CASSIPTGVSDQPQHF.

The DNA for the CDR3 is TGTGCCAGCAGCTTCTATTCGTGGCGGTCCCAAGAGACCCAGTACTTC. It codes for CASSFYSWRSQETQYF. This rearrangement joins TRBV11-2 to TRBJ2-5, with unresolved D. This CDR3 contains 16 residues. The germline V gene has CDR1 SGHAT and CDR2 FQNNGV. V was pared by 3 bases and J by 1 base, with 15 bases between. Full variable domain (missing parts from reference TRBV11-2 and TRBJ2-5): EAGVAQSPRYKIIEKRQSVAFWCNPISGHATLYWYQQILGQGPKLLIQFQNNGVVDDSQLPKDRFSAERLKGVDSTLKIQPAKLEDSAVYLCASSFYSWRSQETQYFGPGTRLLVL.

The chain carries TRBV19 and TRBJ1-5; TRBD1 agrees at 8 bases. The CDR3 sequence is 14 residues long. Germline assignment: CDR1 LNHDA and CDR2 SQIVND (reference sequence). The V segment lost 3 bases and the J segment 2 bases; nucleotides outside the gene matches: 0. The CDR3 nucleotides are TGTGCCAGTAGTATGGACAGGGGCAATCAGCCCCAGCATTTT. It specifies CASSMDRGNQPQHF.

This chain connects TRBV10-3 to TRBJ2-1; maybe TRBD2 (7 bases). V lost 4 bases, J lost 1 base, and 17 bases lay in between. CDR3 length equals 17 residues. The V gene's germline CDR1 is ENHRY and CDR2 SYGVKD. CDR3 bases: TGTGCCATCAGTGGACGGGGAGGGGGGAGTTCCTACAATGAGCAGTTCTTC. Translation gives CAISGRGGGSSYNEQFF.

V usage is TRBV5-6 and J usage is TRBJ2-2; a possible D gene is TRBD1 (5 bases). Per the germline V gene, CDR1 is SGHDT and CDR2 is YYEEEE. V was cut by 2 bases and J by 5 bases, with 13 bases left in between. The length of the CDR3 is 15 residues. Here the CDR3 reads CASSLHGAGTGELFF. Written as DNA, the CDR3 is TGTGCCAGCAGCTTACATGGGGCTGGTACCGGGGAGCTGTTTTTT.

This clone was recorded only once. The rearrangement joins TRBV11-1 to TRBJ2-7; TRBD1 might be the D (6 bases). This CDR3 region has 15 residues. Trimming removed 5 bases at V and 2 bases at J, with 16 bases between. CDR1 is SGHAT and CDR2 is FQDESV in the germline V gene (reference sequence). CDR3 DNA sequence: TGTGCCAGCAGCAGAGACAGGTCGACGCCCTACGAGCAGTACTTC. Amino acid sequence: CASSRDRSTPYEQYF.

This chain links TRBV5-4 with TRBJ2-1; 9 positions match TRBD1. V lost 4 bases, J lost 2 bases, and 7 bases stayed unmatched. The CDR3 runs to 16 residues. Germline CDR1 is SGHNT and CDR2 is YYREEE (reference sequence). CDR3 nucleotides: TGTGCCAGCAGCACCTGGACAGGGGAGGCCTACAATGAGCAGTTCTTC. Its protein is CASSTWTGEAYNEQFF. The whole variable domain, remainder taken from reference TRBV5-4 and TRBJ2-1, is ETGVTQSPTHLIKTRGQQVTLRCSSQSGHNTVSWYQQALGQGPQFIFQYYREEENGRGNFPPRFSGLQFPNYSSELNVNALELDDSALYLCASSTWTGEAYNEQFFGPGTRLTVL.

The CDR3 region is CASSPRAQGTEAFF. The CDR3 nucleotides are TGTGCCAGCAGCCCCCGGGCACAGGGGACTGAAGCTTTCTTT. The chain employs TRBV9 and TRBJ1-1, with 7 positions matching TRBD1. CDR1 is SGDLS, CDR2 YYNGEE, per germline. The CDR3 extends over 14 amino acids. V was clipped by 4 bases and J by 5 bases; unmatched bases: 8.

V usage is TRBV21-1 and J usage is TRBJ2-2; the table's D call TRBD1 went unverified against the DNA. TRBV21-1 is deemed a pseudogene. This CDR3 has 15 amino acids. This CDR3 reads CASSAGRPNTGELFF. For the CDR3, the DNA is TGTGCCAGCAGCGCAGGCCGCCCGAACACCGGGGAGCTGTTTTTT.

This chain connects TRBV14 to TRBJ2-2; D is ambiguous. The CDR3 is made up of 14 amino acids. Trimming pared 2 bases from V and 1 base from J, leaving 5 bases between. Germline values: CDR1 SGHDN, CDR2 FVKESK. The CDR3 protein is CASSQYRNTGELFF. The CDR3 DNA is TGTGCCAGCAGCCAATACAGGAACACCGGGGAGCTGTTTTTT.

Only one count was recorded for this clone. J is TRBJ2-4 and V is TRBV7-9; 7 bases fit TRBD2. Germline V gene lookup returns CDR1 SEHNR and CDR2 FQNEAQ (reference sequence). The trim removed 5 bases at V and 8 bases at J, leaving 12 bases unmatched. The CDR3 sequence is 15 residues long. CDR3 protein: CASSPLGLVRDIQYF. The CDR3 DNA sequence: TGTGCCAGCAGCCCACTTGGACTAGTTAGGGACATTCAGTACTTC.

J is TRBJ1-2 and V is TRBV19; no definite D call. V was shortened by 3 bases and J by 11 bases, with 16 bases between the two germline ends. The CDR3 extends over 13 amino acids. Germline CDR1 reads LNHDA; CDR2 reads SQIVND (reference sequence). The CDR3 DNA follows: TGTGCCAGTAGTATCGGAGGGTCCGCTCGTTACACCTTC. As protein: CASSIGGSARYTF.

The V and J genes are TRBV19 and TRBJ1-2; weak D call: TRBD1 (5 bases). Germline V gene data show CDR1 as LNHDA and CDR2 as SQIVND (reference sequence). The V gene lost 4 bases and the J gene lost 4 bases, with 10 bases spanning the gap. The CDR3 extends over 13 amino acids. DNA of the CDR3: TGTGCCAGTAGTACCAGGGAAAGCTATGGCTACACCTTC. It encodes CASSTRESYGYTF. Supplemented by reference TRBV19 and TRBJ1-2, the full variable domain reads DGGITQSPKYLFRKEGQNVTLSCEQNLNHDAMYWYRQDPGQGLRLIYYSQIVNDFQKGDIAEGYSVSREKKESFPLTVTSAQKNPTAFYLCASSTRESYGYTFGSGTRLTVV.

The CDR3 DNA follows: TGTGCCAGCAGTTTATCTCGGGTTGGAGAGACCCAGTACTTC. Protein sequence: CASSLSRVGETQYF. The J gene is TRBJ2-5, the V gene TRBV27; D uncertain. The V end lost 0 bases, the J end lost 4 bases, and 9 bases lay between the germline ends. Per the germline V gene, CDR1 is MNHEY and CDR2 is SMNVEV (reference sequence). The length of the CDR3 is 14 residues.

The chain recombines TRBV6-6 with TRBJ1-2, with 7 bases matching TRBD1. J gave up 0 bases and V 6 bases, and 10 bases lay outside the gene matches. This CDR3 has 16 amino acids. Germline lookup yields CDR1 MNHNY and CDR2 SVGAGI (reference sequence). CDR3 bases: TGTGCCAGCAGATTGAAGGGGGCGAACACTAACTATGGCTACACCTTC. The encoded protein is CASRLKGANTNYGYTF.

This rearrangement joins TRBV10-3 to TRBJ1-3, with TRBD1 matching over 9 bases. Germline CDR1 and CDR2: ENHRY and SYGVKD. V dropped 4 bases and J dropped 0; count of bases not matched to a gene: 1. The CDR3 extends over 15 amino acids. This CDR3 is CAISGDRVSGNTIYF. CDR3 coding DNA: TGTGCCATCAGTGGGGACAGGGTCTCTGGAAACACCATATATTTT.

The V and J genes are TRBV28 and TRBJ1-2, with 7 positions matching TRBD1. The ends lost 3 bases at V and 4 bases at J; junction bases unmatched: 8. Germline CDR1 and CDR2: MDHEN and SYDVKM. This CDR3 is built from 15 residues. CDR3 sequence reads: CASSFTGAALYGYTF. The CDR3 DNA follows: TGTGCCAGCAGTTTCACAGGGGCCGCTCTCTATGGCTACACCTTC.

The V gene is TRBV7-6, the J gene TRBJ1-4, with TRBD1 identical over 10 bases. This CDR3 region has 19 residues. Trimming at V came to 0 bases and at J to 1 base, leaving 8 bases not matched to a gene. Germline values: CDR1 SGHVS, CDR2 FNYEAQ. CDR3 nucleotide sequence: TGTGCCAGCAGCTTAGCGCTAGGGACAGGGGTGGAAACTAATGAAAAACTGTTTTTT. It encodes CASSLALGTGVETNEKLFF.

Worth noting for this clone: Compared with germline, one end of the junction differs, possibly owing to a read error. The V and J genes are TRBV5-4 and TRBJ2-2, with 10 nucleotides matching TRBD2. Germline CDR1 SGHNT, CDR2 YYREEE (reference sequence). This CDR3 is built from 17 residues. CDR3 in DNA: TGTGCCAGCAGCTTGGGAAGCGGGGGGGCGAAGACCGGGGAGCTGTTTTTT. It specifies CASSLGSGGAKTGELFF.

The rearrangement links TRBV7-9 to TRBJ1-3; weak D call: TRBD1 (6 bases). The CDR3 has 14 residues. Looked up from germline, CDR1 is SEHNR and CDR2 is FQNEAQ (reference sequence). Trimming took off 2 bases at V and 2 bases at J, with 7 bases between the two ends. The chain's CDR3 is CASSLNRAGNTIYF. The CDR3 bases are TGTGCCAGCAGCTTAAACAGGGCTGGAAACACCATATATTTT.

The V gene is TRBV6-5, the J gene TRBJ2-3; 9 nucleotides align to TRBD1. After removal of 3 bases from V and 5 bases from J, the junction contained 9 bases not matched to a gene. The CDR3 has 16 residues. Looked up from germline, CDR1 is MNHEY and CDR2 is SVGAGI. The CDR3 DNA reads as TGTGCCAGCAGTTATAAGACAGGGGGATTGTTAGATACGCAGTATTTT. Amino acids: CASSYKTGGLLDTQYF.